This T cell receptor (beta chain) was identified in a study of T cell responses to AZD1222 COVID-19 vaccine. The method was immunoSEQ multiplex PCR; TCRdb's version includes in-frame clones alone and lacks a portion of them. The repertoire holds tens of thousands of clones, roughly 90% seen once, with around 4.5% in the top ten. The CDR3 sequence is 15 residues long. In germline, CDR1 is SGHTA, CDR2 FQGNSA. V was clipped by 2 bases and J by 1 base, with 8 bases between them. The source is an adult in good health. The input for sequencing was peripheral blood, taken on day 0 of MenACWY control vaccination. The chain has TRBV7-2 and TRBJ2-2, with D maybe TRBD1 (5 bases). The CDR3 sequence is CASSLRQGNTGELFF. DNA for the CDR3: TGTGCCAGCAGCTTAAGGCAGGGGAACACCGGGGAGCTGTTTTTT.